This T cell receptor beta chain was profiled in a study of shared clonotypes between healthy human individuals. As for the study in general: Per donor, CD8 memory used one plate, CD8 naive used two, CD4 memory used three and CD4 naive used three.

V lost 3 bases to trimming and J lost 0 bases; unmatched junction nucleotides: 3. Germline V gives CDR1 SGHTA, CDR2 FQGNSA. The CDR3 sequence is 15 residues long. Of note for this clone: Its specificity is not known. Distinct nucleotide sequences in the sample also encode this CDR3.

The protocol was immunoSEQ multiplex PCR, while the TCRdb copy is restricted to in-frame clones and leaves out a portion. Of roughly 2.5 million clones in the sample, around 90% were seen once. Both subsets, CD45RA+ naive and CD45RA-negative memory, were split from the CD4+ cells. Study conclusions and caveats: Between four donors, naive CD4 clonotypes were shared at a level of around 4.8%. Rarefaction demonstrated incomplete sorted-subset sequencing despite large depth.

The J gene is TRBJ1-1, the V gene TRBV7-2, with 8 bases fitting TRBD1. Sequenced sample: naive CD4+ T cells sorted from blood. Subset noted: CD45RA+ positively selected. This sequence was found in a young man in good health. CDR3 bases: TGTGCCAGCAGCTTGAGACAGGGGTTGAACACTGAAGCTTTCTTT. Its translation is CASSLRQGLNTEAFF.